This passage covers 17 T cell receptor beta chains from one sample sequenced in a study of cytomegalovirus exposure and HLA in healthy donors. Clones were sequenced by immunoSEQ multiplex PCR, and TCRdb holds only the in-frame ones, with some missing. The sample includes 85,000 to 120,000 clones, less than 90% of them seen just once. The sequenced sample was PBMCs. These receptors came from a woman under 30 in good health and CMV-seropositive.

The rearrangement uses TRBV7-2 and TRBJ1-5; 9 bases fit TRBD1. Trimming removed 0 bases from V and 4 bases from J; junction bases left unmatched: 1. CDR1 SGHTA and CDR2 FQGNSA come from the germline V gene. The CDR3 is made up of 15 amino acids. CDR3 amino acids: CASSLAGTGNQPQHF. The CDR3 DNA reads TGTGCCAGCAGCTTAGCAGGGACAGGGAATCAGCCCCAGCATTTT.

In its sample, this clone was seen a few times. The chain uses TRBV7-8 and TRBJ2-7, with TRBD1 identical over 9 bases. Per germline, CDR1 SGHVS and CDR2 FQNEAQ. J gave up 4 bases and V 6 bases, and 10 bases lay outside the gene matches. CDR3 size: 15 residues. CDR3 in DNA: TGTGCCAGCAGTCCACCCGGGACAGGGCGGTACGAGCAGTACTTC. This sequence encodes CASSPPGTGRYEQYF.

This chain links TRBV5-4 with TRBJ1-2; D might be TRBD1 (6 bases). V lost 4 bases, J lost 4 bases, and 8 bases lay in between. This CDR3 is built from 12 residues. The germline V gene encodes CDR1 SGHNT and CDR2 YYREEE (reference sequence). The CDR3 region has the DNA TGTGCCAGCAGCCCGACAGGCTATGGCTACACCTTC. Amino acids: CASSPTGYGYTF. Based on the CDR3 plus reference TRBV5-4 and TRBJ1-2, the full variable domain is ETGVTQSPTHLIKTRGQQVTLRCSSQSGHNTVSWYQQALGQGPQFIFQYYREEENGRGNFPPRFSGLQFPNYSSELNVNALELDDSALYLCASSPTGYGYTFGSGTRLTVV.

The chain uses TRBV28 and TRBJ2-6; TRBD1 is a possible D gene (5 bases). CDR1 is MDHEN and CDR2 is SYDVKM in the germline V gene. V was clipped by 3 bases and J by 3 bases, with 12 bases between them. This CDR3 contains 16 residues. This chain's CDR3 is CASSFPGLSGANVLTF. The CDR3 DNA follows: TGTGCCAGCAGTTTCCCAGGGCTAAGTGGGGCCAACGTCCTGACTTTC.

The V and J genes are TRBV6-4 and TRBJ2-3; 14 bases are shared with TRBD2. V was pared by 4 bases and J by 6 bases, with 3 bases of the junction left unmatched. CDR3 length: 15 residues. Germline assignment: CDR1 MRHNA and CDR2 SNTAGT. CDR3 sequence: CASSATSGGADTQYF. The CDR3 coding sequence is TGTGCCAGCAGTGCGACTAGCGGGGGGGCCGATACGCAGTATTTT.

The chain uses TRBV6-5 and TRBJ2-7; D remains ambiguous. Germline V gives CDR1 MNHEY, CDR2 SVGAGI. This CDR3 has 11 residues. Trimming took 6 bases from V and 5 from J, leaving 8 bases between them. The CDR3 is CASSTPDEQYF. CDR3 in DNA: TGTGCCAGCAGCACACCTGACGAGCAGTACTTC.

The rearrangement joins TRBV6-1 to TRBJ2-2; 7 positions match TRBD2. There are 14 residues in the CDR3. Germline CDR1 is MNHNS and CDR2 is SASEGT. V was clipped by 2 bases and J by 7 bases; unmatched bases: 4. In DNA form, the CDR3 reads TGTGCCAGCAGTGAATTTGGGGGGGTCGGGGAGCTGTTTTTT. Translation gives CASSEFGGVGELFF.

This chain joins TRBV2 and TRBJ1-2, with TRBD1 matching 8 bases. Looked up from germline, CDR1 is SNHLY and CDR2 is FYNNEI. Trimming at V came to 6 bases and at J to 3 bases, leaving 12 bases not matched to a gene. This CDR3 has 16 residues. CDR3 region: CASRDTGTGGHYGYTF. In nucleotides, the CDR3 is TGTGCCAGCAGGGATACCGGGACAGGAGGCCACTATGGCTACACCTTC.

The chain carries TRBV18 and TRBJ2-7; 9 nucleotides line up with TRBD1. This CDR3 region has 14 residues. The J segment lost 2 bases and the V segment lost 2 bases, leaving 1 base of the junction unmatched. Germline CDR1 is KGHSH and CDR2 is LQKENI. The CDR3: CASSPGTGTYEQYV. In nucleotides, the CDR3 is TGTGCCAGCTCACCAGGGACAGGGACCTACGAGCAGTACGTC.

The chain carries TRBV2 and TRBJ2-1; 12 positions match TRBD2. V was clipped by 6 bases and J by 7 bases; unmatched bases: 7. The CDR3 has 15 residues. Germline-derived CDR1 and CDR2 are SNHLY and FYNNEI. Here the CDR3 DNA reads TGTGCCAGCAGCGGACTAGCGGGGTATTCAAATGAGCAGTTCTTC. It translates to CASSGLAGYSNEQFF.

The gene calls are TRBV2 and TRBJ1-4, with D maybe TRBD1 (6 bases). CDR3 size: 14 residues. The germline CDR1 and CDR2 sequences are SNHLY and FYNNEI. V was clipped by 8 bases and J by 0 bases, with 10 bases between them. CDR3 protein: CASGRQATNEKLFF. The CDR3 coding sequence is TGTGCCAGCGGCAGACAGGCAACTAATGAAAAACTGTTTTTT.

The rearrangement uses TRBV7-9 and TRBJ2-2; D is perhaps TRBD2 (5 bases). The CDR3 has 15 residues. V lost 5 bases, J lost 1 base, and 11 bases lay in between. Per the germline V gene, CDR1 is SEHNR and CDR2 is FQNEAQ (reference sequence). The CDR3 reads CASSPPGLNTGELFF. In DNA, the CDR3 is TGTGCCAGCAGCCCCCCCGGACTGAACACCGGGGAGCTGTTTTTT.

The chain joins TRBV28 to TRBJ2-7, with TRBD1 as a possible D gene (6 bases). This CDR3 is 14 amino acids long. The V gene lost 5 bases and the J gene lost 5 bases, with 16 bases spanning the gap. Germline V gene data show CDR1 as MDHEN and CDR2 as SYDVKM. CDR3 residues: CASSLRAYRDEQYF. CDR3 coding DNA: TGTGCCAGCAGTCTTCGCGCTTACAGGGACGAGCAGTACTTC.

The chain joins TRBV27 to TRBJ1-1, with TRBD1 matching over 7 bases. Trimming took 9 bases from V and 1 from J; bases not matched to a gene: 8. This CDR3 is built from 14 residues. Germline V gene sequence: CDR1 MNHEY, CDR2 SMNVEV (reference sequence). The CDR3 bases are TGTGCCAGTCATCGACAGGGAAGGAACACTGAAGCTTTCTTT. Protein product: CASHRQGRNTEAFF.

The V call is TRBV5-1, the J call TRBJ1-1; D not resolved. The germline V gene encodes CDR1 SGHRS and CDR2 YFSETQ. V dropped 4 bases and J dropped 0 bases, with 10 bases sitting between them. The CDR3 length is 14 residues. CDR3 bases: TGCGCCAGCAGCCCGAAGTACATGAACACTGAAGCTTTCTTT. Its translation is CASSPKYMNTEAFF.

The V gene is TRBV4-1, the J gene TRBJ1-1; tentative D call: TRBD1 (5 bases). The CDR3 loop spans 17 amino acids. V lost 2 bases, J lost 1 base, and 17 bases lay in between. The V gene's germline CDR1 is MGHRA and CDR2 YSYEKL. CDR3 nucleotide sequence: TGCGCCAGCAGCCAACTGGCAGGGATCGGTCCGAACACTGAAGCTTTCTTT. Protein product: CASSQLAGIGPNTEAFF.

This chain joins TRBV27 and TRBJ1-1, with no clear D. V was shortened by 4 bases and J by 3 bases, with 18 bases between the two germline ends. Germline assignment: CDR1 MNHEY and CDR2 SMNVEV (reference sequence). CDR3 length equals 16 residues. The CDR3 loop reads CASSSEGFRGDTEAFF. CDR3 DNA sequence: TGTGCCAGCAGTTCCGAGGGTTTCCGCGGGGACACTGAAGCTTTCTTT.